This entry lists 20 T cell receptor beta chains sequenced from one sample in a study of tumor-infiltrating lymphocytes in primary liver carcinoma. Germline DNA was extracted too, while blood RNA derived from unsorted whole blood. Making TCR beta cDNA involved 400 to 600 ng total RNA and a constant-region primer. Three-round nested multiplex PCR performed with slightly modified ARM-PCR produced the TCR beta libraries. PCR rounds one and two used TRBV1-TRBV30 forward primers with a C-beta reverse primer for 10 cycles each. From the multiplex PCR reads, TCRdb called clonotypes with MiXCR, one entry per CDR3 protein. The table records about 320,000 distinct CDR3 sequences, roughly two thirds of them present only once. Sequencing was performed on peripheral blood. The receptors derive from a man aged 35 to 55 with primary liver carcinoma and hepatitis B virus infection.

The gene calls are TRBV11-2 and TRBJ1-2; TRBD1 is a possible D gene (5 bases). There are 15 residues in the CDR3. V gave up 9 bases and J gave up 7 bases, with 24 bases separating them. Germline-derived CDR1 and CDR2 are SGHAT and FQNNGV. The CDR3 reads CASSTPAGLIPGYTF. The CDR3, as DNA: TGTGCCAGTAGCACGCCGGCAGGGTTGATCCCTGGCTACACCTTC.

This rearrangement joins TRBV24-1 to TRBJ2-2, with D perhaps TRBD2 (6 bases). This CDR3 region has 15 residues. The V gene's germline CDR1 is KGHDR and CDR2 SFDVKD. Trimming left V 8 bases short and J 1 base short, with 13 bases between. CDR3 sequence: CATTALGGNTGELFF. CDR3 coding DNA: TGTGCCACCACTGCGCTGGGGGGGAACACCGGGGAGCTGTTTTTT.

A word on this clonotype: With a much larger clone just one base away, this may be a read error. This rearrangement joins TRBV10-3 to TRBJ2-1, with 10 bases matching TRBD2. The CDR3 is made up of 14 amino acids. The V gene's germline CDR1 is ENHRY and CDR2 SYGVKD. The DNA for the CDR3 is TGTGTCATCAGTGAAGCGGGAGGGCTCGCTGAGCAGTTCTTC. Protein: CVISEAGGLAEQFF.

This clonotype was counted many times. The genes are TRBV29-1 and TRBJ2-7; 11 bases match TRBD1. V dropped 7 bases and J dropped 4; count of bases not matched to a gene: 3. CDR1 and CDR2 (germline): SQVTM, ANQGSEA. The CDR3 length is 12 residues. CDR3 sequence (DNA): TGCAGCGGAGGACAGGGGGCGTACGAGCAGTACTTC. It yields the protein CSGGQGAYEQYF.

About this clonotype itself: This sequence may be a read error, since a much larger clone differs from it by one base. The chain has TRBV4-1 and TRBJ2-1; a weak D match, TRBD1 (5 bases). CDR1 and CDR2 from the germline V gene are MGHRA and YSYEKL. Between the trimmed V and J ends, which lost 6 bases and 8 bases, there was a span of 20 bases. This CDR3 contains 15 residues. This CDR3 reads CASSRPGIRADEQFF. CDR3 DNA sequence: TGCGCCAGCAGTCGCCCCGGCATCAGGGCAGATGAGCAGTTCTTC.

Turning to this clonotype: One end of the junction fails to match germline, which may point to a read error. V gene TRBV11-2 combines with J gene TRBJ2-7; D gene unclear. The germline CDR1 and CDR2 sequences are SGHAT and FQNNGV. CDR3 size: 19 residues. CDR3 bases: TGTGCCAGTAGCTTCGAGAGGCCCCGACGTTCTTCGTACGGTTACGAGCATTACTTC. Translation: CASSFERPRRSSYGYEHYF.

As for this clonotype: This may come from a read error, since a much larger clone is one base off. This chain links TRBV10-3 with TRBJ1-5; 9 bases match TRBD1. The J segment lost 3 bases and the V segment lost 4 bases, leaving 7 bases of the junction unmatched. CDR3 length: 16 amino acids. Germline values: CDR1 ENHRY, CDR2 SYGVKD. The CDR3 region has the DNA TGTGCCATCAGTGGGGACAGGGCTTCGGACAATCAGCCCCAGCATTTT. Protein product: CAISGDRASDNQPQHF.

The V and J genes are TRBV28 and TRBJ2-7; the D gene is possibly TRBD1 (5 bases). V shed 2 bases and J shed 4 bases, with 12 bases lying between them. From germline, CDR1 is MDHEN and CDR2 SYDVKM. CDR3 length equals 14 residues. The CDR3 nucleotides are TGTGCCAGCAGTTTACACAGGTTGGAATACGAGCAGTACTTC. As protein: CASSLHRLEYEQYF.

This clonotype appeared a few times. The V call is TRBV12-3 or TRBV12-4, the J call TRBJ2-7, with D possibly TRBD2 on 6 matching bases. V lost 6 bases, J lost 0 bases, and 12 bases lay in between. This CDR3 contains 14 residues. The CDR3 sequence is CASSPGGVSYEQYF. Written as DNA, the CDR3 is TGTGCCAGCAGCCCCGGAGGGGTCTCCTACGAGCAGTACTTC.

With respect to this clonotype: Given a much more abundant clone one base away, this may be a read error. This chain's CDR3 is CASSLTPTDMNTEAFF. Written as DNA, the CDR3 is TGTGCCAGCAGCTTAACTCCGACGGACATGAACACTGAAGCTTTCTTT. The chain links TRBV5-6 to TRBJ1-1; perhaps TRBD1 as D (5 bases). Germline V gene data show CDR1 as SGHDT and CDR2 as YYEEEE. V was pared by 2 bases and J by 0 bases, with 14 bases between. The CDR3 contains 16 residues.

About this clonotype itself: One junction end disagrees with the germline gene, perhaps due to a read error. The chain recombines TRBV11-2 with TRBJ2-7; TRBD1 matches 10 bases. Per germline, CDR1 SGHAT and CDR2 FQNNGV. This CDR3 contains 15 residues. CDR3 DNA: TGTGCCAACACAACGACAGGGGGCGCCTCCTACGAGCAGTACTTT. Amino acid sequence: CANTTTGGASYEQYF.

On this clonotype: This could be a read error, since a much larger clone is one nucleotide away. The chain couples TRBV4-1 to TRBJ1-4; D remains ambiguous. V shed 0 bases and J shed 13 bases, with 9 bases lying between them. The CDR3 consists of 12 residues. The germline CDR1 and CDR2 sequences are MGHRA and YSYEKL. The CDR3 DNA is TGCGCCAGCAGCCAAGATGTGTTGGCACTGTTTTTT. Its translation is CASSQDVLALFF.

A note on this clonotype: The junction departs from germline at one end; a sequencing error may be responsible. The V call is TRBV4-2, the J call TRBJ2-7; weak D call: TRBD2 (5 bases). CDR1 LGHNA and CDR2 YNFKEQ come from the germline V gene. CDR3 length equals 15 residues. CDR3 DNA sequence: TGTTCCAGCAGCCCAGGTCCAGGAGGTCTTGACGAGCAGTACTTC. Translation: CSSSPGPGGLDEQYF.

Comment on this clonotype: This is likely a read error, given that the CDR3 carries no conserved phenylalanine or tryptophan at its end. The chain has TRBV6-5 and TRBJ2-7; D possibly corresponds to TRBD2 (6 bases). The CDR3 length is 15 residues. Trimming removed 0 bases from V and 7 bases from J, with 16 bases in between. CDR1 MNHEY and CDR2 SVGAGI come from the germline V gene. The CDR3 DNA reads as TGTGCCAGCAGTTACTCTGGCGGGGTGGCAGGTGAGCAGTACTCC. Translation gives CASSYSGGVAGEQYS.

The chain has TRBV5-1 and TRBJ2-7, with D unresolved. CDR1 SGHRS and CDR2 YFSETQ come from the germline V gene. The CDR3 has 15 amino acids. Trimming left V 0 bases short and J 2 bases short, with 12 bases between. The CDR3 protein is CASSLAPATTYEQYF. The CDR3 bases are TGCGCCAGCAGCTTGGCCCCGGCCACTACCTACGAGCAGTACTTC.

V usage is TRBV12-3 or TRBV12-4 and J usage is TRBJ2-7, with 10 bases matching TRBD1. This CDR3 spans 15 amino acids. Trimming at V came to 5 bases and at J to 4 bases, leaving 8 bases not matched to a gene. The CDR3 coding sequence is TGTGCCAGCAGTCCCCCAGGACAGGGGGTGTACGAGCAGTACTTC. It is translated as CASSPPGQGVYEQYF.

The CDR3 reads CASSLGSPAQFF. DNA for the CDR3: TGTGCCAGCAGCTTAGGGTCCCCGGCTCAGTTCTTC. The gene calls are TRBV11-2 and TRBJ2-1, with D hard to call. Germline CDR1 SGHAT, CDR2 FQNNGV. With 1 base removed from V and 13 bases from J, the gap between germline ends came to 11 bases. The CDR3 covers 12 residues.

Note on this clonotype: The junction and the germline gene differ at one end; a read error may be behind it. The gene calls are TRBV28 and TRBJ2-1, with TRBD2 matching over 8 bases. CDR1 is MDHEN and CDR2 is SYDVKM in the germline V gene. The CDR3 loop spans 14 amino acids. CDR3 loop: CTSASGSSYNEQFF. In nucleotides, the CDR3 is TGTACCAGCGCCAGCGGGAGCTCCTACAATGAGCAGTTCTTC.

For this clonotype: This may stem from a read error, because a much larger clone lies one nucleotide away. The chain uses TRBV4-2 and TRBJ2-4; D might be TRBD1 or TRBD2, each matching 5 bases. Trimming removed 4 bases from V and 3 bases from J, with 16 bases in between. Germline V CDR1 and CDR2: LGHNA, YNFKEQ. CDR3 length: 16 residues. CDR3: CASSPEAGRGKNIQYF. CDR3 bases: TGTGCCAGCAGCCCCGAGGCAGGGAGAGGCAAAAACATTCAGTACTTC.

Comments on this clonotype: This may be a read error: a much more frequent sequence differs by one nucleotide. V and J are TRBV4-1 and TRBJ2-7; D gene uncertain. Germline V gene lookup returns CDR1 MGHRA and CDR2 YSYEKL. CDR3 size: 13 residues. The CDR3 sequence: CASGHLTGYEQYF. CDR3 nucleotides: TGCGCCAGCGGCCACCTGACTGGCTACGAGCAGTACTTC.